The entry below describes one TCR beta chain. The data are from a study of blood T cell repertoires in COVID-19. Whole-study context: Sources were T cells, B-cell-depleted T cells, or PBMCs; the material itself was cDNA or gDNA.

Data came from immunoSEQ multiplex PCR; TCRdb stores just in-frame clones and leaves some out. Of over 150,000 clones listed, 90% to 95% were seen once; the top ten hold roughly 0.76%. This clonotype originated in a man younger than 40 with COVID-19, enrolled during active disease. The sequenced sample was peripheral blood.

DNA for the CDR3: TGCGCCAGCAGCCAAGATTTGGGCAGGGTGAATGGCTACACCTTC. Its protein is CASSQDLGRVNGYTF. This rearrangement joins TRBV4-1 to TRBJ1-2, with a possible D match to TRBD1 (5 bases). The germline V gene encodes CDR1 MGHRA and CDR2 YSYEKL. V was pared by 0 bases and J by 6 bases, with 14 bases between. The CDR3 sequence is 15 residues long.